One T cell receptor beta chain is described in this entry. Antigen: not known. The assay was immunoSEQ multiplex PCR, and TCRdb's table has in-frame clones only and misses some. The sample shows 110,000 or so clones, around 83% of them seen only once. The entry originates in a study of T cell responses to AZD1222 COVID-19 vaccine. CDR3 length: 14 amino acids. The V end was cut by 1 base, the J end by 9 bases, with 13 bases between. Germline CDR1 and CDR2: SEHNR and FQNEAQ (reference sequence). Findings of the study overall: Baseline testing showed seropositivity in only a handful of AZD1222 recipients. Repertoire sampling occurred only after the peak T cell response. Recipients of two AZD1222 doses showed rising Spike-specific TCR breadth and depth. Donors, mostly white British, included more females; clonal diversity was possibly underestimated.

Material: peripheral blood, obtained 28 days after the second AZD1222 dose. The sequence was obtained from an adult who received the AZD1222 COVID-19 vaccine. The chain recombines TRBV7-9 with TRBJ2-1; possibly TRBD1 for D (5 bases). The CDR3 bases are TGTGCCAGCAGCTTAGGGGGCCTGATGGGTGAGCAGTTCTTC. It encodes CASSLGGLMGEQFF.